The source of this T cell receptor (beta chain) is a study of cytomegalovirus exposure and HLA in healthy donors. Study-wide results and caveats: Relative to equally common others, HLA-associated TCR beta chains showed greater clonal expansion in a later analysis. From TCR beta sequences, most subjects' HLA-A and HLA-B alleles were reportedly predicted accurately.

V lost 0 bases and J 1 base, leaving 15 bases between the germline ends. The CDR3 extends over 18 amino acids. Germline CDR1 is LNHNV and CDR2 is YYDKDF (reference sequence). Details on this clone: Its antigen is unidentified.

PCR amplification relied on 60 Vbeta primers (plus 13 Jbeta primers). Method: immunoSEQ multiplex PCR; TCRdb's copy keeps in-frame clones and lacks some. The sample includes about 120,000 clones, approximately 80% of them seen just once. Sequences were obtained from PBMCs. The sequence derives from a man between 50 and 59 years old in good health and CMV-seropositive. This chain joins TRBV15 and TRBJ2-2; possibly TRBD1 for D (6 bases). CDR3 protein: CATSRDGGVGVNTGELFF. CDR3 bases: TGTGCCACCAGCAGAGATGGGGGCGTGGGGGTGAACACCGGGGAGCTGTTTTTT. Complete variable domain (other parts from reference TRBV15 and TRBJ2-2): DAMVIQNPRYQVTQFGKPVTLSCSQTLNHNVMYWYQQKSSQAPKLLFHYYDKDFNNEADTPDNFQSRRPNTSFCFLDIRSPGLGDTAMYLCATSRDGGVGVNTGELFFGEGSRLTVL.